Below are 5 T cell receptor beta chains sequenced from a single sample in a study of OX40 agonist ivuxolimab in advanced cancers. Data came from immunoSEQ multiplex PCR; TCRdb stores just in-frame clones and leaves some out. The sample consists of under 75,000 clones, roughly 84% of them appearing once. Source: CD4+ or CD8+ T cells sorted from blood, taken in a trial of the OX40 agonist ivuxolimab. The receptors were sampled from an adult with an advanced solid tumor such as melanoma, head and neck, liver or kidney cancer.

The chain couples TRBV6-5 to TRBJ2-7; 7 nucleotides align to TRBD1. CDR3 length: 16 amino acids. Germline CDR1 and CDR2: MNHEY and SVGAGI. V trimming: 2 bases; J trimming: 4 bases; junction bases outside the gene matches: 11. Written as DNA, the CDR3 is TGTGCCAGCAGTTACGAGGGGGCGAATCTACCTTACGAGCAGTACTTC. The encoded protein is CASSYEGANLPYEQYF.

V gene TRBV7-3 combines with J gene TRBJ2-2; D is unresolved. Germline V gene data show CDR1 as SGHTA and CDR2 as FQGTGA. Trimming took off 2 bases at V and 0 bases at J, with 13 bases between the two ends. This CDR3 has 17 amino acids. CDR3: CASSLWAPQANTGELFF. The CDR3 DNA reads as TGTGCCAGCAGCTTATGGGCCCCTCAAGCGAACACCGGGGAGCTGTTTTTT. Full variable domain (missing parts from reference TRBV7-3 and TRBJ2-2): GAGVSQTPSNKVTEKGKYVELRCDPISGHTALYWYRQSLGQGPEFLIYFQGTGAADDSGLPNDRFFAVRPEGSVSTLKIQRTERGDSAVYLCASSLWAPQANTGELFFGEGSRLTVL.

This clone is a singleton in its sample. The chain couples TRBV5-1 to TRBJ2-5; 7 nucleotides match TRBD2. V lost 4 bases, J lost 4 bases, and 16 bases stayed unmatched. The CDR3 runs 17 residues. Germline CDR1 and CDR2: SGHRS and YFSETQ. CDR3 residues: CASSPLGGVTGGETQYF. The CDR3 coding sequence is TGCGCCAGCAGCCCCCTGGGGGGGGTAACGGGTGGAGAGACCCAGTACTTC.

The chain employs TRBV5-1 and TRBJ1-2; D perhaps matches TRBD1 (5 bases). The V gene lost 0 bases and the J gene lost 4 bases, with 7 bases spanning the gap. CDR1 is SGHRS and CDR2 is YFSETQ in the germline V gene. CDR3 size: 13 residues. The chain's CDR3 is CASSLGGGYGYTF. CDR3 coding DNA: TGCGCCAGCAGCTTGGGCGGGGGCTATGGCTACACCTTC.

This chain links TRBV5-1 with TRBJ2-7; 8 bases map to TRBD1. Trimming cost V 7 bases and J 2 bases; bases outside gene matches: 8. The CDR3 runs to 14 residues. Germline V CDR1 and CDR2: SGHRS, YFSETQ. CDR3 sequence (DNA): TGCGCCAGCTTTTCGGACAGGGCGACCTACGAGCAGTACTTC. It translates to CASFSDRATYEQYF. Looking up the rest from reference TRBV5-1 and TRBJ2-7 gives the full variable domain: KAGVTQTPRYLIKTRGQQVTLSCSPISGHRSVSWYQQTPGQGLQFLFEYFSETQRNKGNFPGRFSGRQFSNSRSEMNVSTLELGDSALYLCASFSDRATYEQYFGPGTRLTVT.